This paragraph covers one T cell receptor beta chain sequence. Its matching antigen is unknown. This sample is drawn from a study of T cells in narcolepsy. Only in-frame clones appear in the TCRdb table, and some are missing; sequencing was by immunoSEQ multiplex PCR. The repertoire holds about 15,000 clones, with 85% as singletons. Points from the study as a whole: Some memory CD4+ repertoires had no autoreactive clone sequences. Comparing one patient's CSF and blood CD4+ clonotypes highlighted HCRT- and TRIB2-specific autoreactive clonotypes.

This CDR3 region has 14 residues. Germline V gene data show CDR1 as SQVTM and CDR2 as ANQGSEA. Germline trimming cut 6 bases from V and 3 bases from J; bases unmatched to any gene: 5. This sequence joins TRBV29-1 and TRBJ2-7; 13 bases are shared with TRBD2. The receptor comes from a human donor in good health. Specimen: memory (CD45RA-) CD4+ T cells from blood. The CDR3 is CSVRTSGSLYEQYF. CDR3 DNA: TGCAGCGTAAGGACTAGCGGGAGTCTCTACGAGCAGTACTTC.